This TCR beta chain was recovered during a study of T cells in Graves' hyperthyroidism and ophthalmopathy. Germline lookup yields CDR1 LGHDT and CDR2 YNNKEL (reference sequence). The V and J ends lost 8 bases and 0 bases respectively, with 11 bases between them. This CDR3 region has 13 residues. RNA transcripts were the template for amplifying TCR beta CDR3 regions. The primer set for the first-round RT-PCR of the TCR CDR3 was HTBI. Via MiXCR, TCRdb re-called the multiplex PCR reads, giving one row per CDR3 protein. The profile shows around 560,000 distinct CDR3 sequences, over 15% of them singletons. This clonotype was counted only a few times.

This chain uses TRBV3-1 with TRBJ2-7, with D unclear. The sequence was obtained from a woman between 18 and 29 years old with Graves' hyperthyroidism. The sequenced sample was blood. CDR3 protein: CASAKPPSYEQYF. CDR3 in DNA: TGTGCCAGCGCAAAGCCACCCTCCTACGAGCAGTACTTC.